A selection of T cell receptor beta chains follows, all from one sample in a study of Ad26.COV2.S vaccination and SARS-CoV-2 variants. The protocol was immunoSEQ multiplex PCR, while the TCRdb copy is restricted to in-frame clones and leaves out a portion. The top ten clones hold around 3.5% of a sample with a few hundred thousand clones, around 87% of them seen once. The material sequenced was peripheral blood, taken in a trial of Ad26.COV2.S vaccine versus placebo. Source of these receptors: a person aged 18-60 years who received the Ad26.COV2.S COVID-19 vaccine or a placebo. CDR3s include the opening cysteine and the closing phenylalanine or tryptophan.

j_gene: TRBJ1-2; v_gene: TRBV5-8; CDR3aa: CASSLSGGDGYTF
j_gene: TRBJ2-2; v_gene: TRBV19; CDR3aa: CASWRGSTGELFF
j_gene: TRBJ2-1; v_gene: TRBV11-3; CDR3aa: CASSLRLGEQFF
j_gene: TRBJ2-7; v_gene: TRBV12-3/TRBV12-4; CDR3aa: CASSPTHYEQYF
j_gene: TRBJ2-7; v_gene: TRBV28; CDR3aa: CASSRRGSSYEQYF
j_gene: TRBJ2-5; v_gene: TRBV28; CDR3aa: CASSPGTGKVETQYF
j_gene: TRBJ1-3; v_gene: TRBV18; CDR3aa: CASSLGTGDGNTIYF
j_gene: TRBJ1-1; v_gene: TRBV3-1/TRBV3-2; CDR3aa: CASSQGNTEAFF
j_gene: TRBJ2-7; v_gene: TRBV27; CDR3aa: CASSFAGGPYEQYF
j_gene: TRBJ1-1; v_gene: TRBV4-1; CDR3aa: CASSQARGTEAFF
j_gene: TRBJ2-5; v_gene: TRBV5-1; CDR3aa: CASSTETPSPFYF
j_gene: TRBJ1-2; v_gene: TRBV5-4; CDR3aa: CASSSYRDGRGYTF
j_gene: TRBJ2-5; v_gene: TRBV7-6; CDR3aa: CASSLGGVETQYF
j_gene: TRBJ2-7; v_gene: TRBV10-3; CDR3aa: CAISELAFYEQYF
j_gene: TRBJ2-5; v_gene: TRBV18; CDR3aa: CASSPVSGTVYQETQYF
j_gene: TRBJ2-1; v_gene: TRBV27; CDR3aa: CASSIGTSGGTEQFF
j_gene: TRBJ1-1; v_gene: TRBV6-5; CDR3aa: CASSPGDRWDTEAFF
j_gene: TRBJ2-1; v_gene: TRBV28; CDR3aa: CASSPRQGRDMHNEQFF
j_gene: TRBJ1-1; v_gene: TRBV7-2; CDR3aa: CASSLVFPNMNTEAFF
j_gene: TRBJ2-5; v_gene: TRBV9; CDR3aa: CASSVGSGGARETQYF
j_gene: TRBJ1-1; v_gene: TRBV19; CDR3aa: CASSIGQGILWAEAFF
j_gene: TRBJ2-7; v_gene: TRBV5-1; CDR3aa: CASSLTSFSYEQYF
j_gene: TRBJ1-2; v_gene: TRBV7-2; CDR3aa: CASSQGQGAVGYGYTF
j_gene: TRBJ1-2; v_gene: TRBV15; CDR3aa: CATSPDRDYGYTF
j_gene: TRBJ2-5; v_gene: TRBV5-1; CDR3aa: CASSLGASGQETQYF
j_gene: TRBJ2-3; v_gene: TRBV10-3; CDR3aa: CAISEYSGGRTDTQYF
j_gene: TRBJ2-5; v_gene: TRBV4-2; CDR3aa: CASSQARAGGVETQYF
j_gene: TRBJ1-6; v_gene: TRBV7-3; CDR3aa: CASSLTGRSNSPLHF
j_gene: TRBJ1-1; v_gene: TRBV12-3/TRBV12-4; CDR3aa: CASSLHNTGVAFF
j_gene: TRBJ2-7; v_gene: TRBV2; CDR3aa: CASRIQGVSDEQYF
j_gene: TRBJ2-3; v_gene: TRBV28; CDR3aa: CASTERGITDTQYF
j_gene: TRBJ2-1; v_gene: TRBV7-2; CDR3aa: CASSLVSGRAGRNEQFF
j_gene: TRBJ2-2; v_gene: TRBV12-5; CDR3aa: CASGLVPGGTGELFF
j_gene: TRBJ1-2; v_gene: TRBV25-1; CDR3aa: CASSESRDGYTF
j_gene: TRBJ1-5; v_gene: TRBV6-5; CDR3aa: CASSYSVEGLQPQHF
j_gene: TRBJ1-2; v_gene: TRBV29-1; CDR3aa: CSGTTTGEEYGYTF
j_gene: TRBJ2-7; v_gene: TRBV2; CDR3aa: CASSLSYEQYF
j_gene: TRBJ1-6; v_gene: TRBV6-5; CDR3aa: CASSPGWLGSPLHF
j_gene: TRBJ2-1; v_gene: TRBV5-1; CDR3aa: CASSFGTTSGRDEQFF
j_gene: TRBJ1-5; v_gene: TRBV6-5; CDR3aa: CASSYTRGGNQPQHF
j_gene: TRBJ1-2; v_gene: TRBV6-1; CDR3aa: CASSEGLASYGYTF
j_gene: TRBJ2-5; v_gene: TRBV4-3; CDR3aa: CASSQDRDRGVETQYF
j_gene: TRBJ1-2; v_gene: TRBV28; CDR3aa: CASITGTHYGYTF
j_gene: TRBJ1-6; v_gene: TRBV2; CDR3aa: CASSEGGYSSPLHF
j_gene: TRBJ2-5; v_gene: TRBV2; CDR3aa: CASSARDGVPMTQYF